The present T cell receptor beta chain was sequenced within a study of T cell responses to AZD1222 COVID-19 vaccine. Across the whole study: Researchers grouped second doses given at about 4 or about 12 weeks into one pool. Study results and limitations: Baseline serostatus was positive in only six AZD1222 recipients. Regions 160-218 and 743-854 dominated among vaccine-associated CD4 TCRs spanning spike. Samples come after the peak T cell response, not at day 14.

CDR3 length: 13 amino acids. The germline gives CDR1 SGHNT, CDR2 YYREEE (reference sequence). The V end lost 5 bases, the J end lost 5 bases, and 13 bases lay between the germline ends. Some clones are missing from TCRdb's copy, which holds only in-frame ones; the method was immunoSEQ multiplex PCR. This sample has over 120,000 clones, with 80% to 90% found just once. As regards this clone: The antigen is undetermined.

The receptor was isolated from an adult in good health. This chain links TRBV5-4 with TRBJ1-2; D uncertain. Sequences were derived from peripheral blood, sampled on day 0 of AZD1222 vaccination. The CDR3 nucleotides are TGTGCCAGCAGGGATAGGGTTGGATATGGCTACACCTTC. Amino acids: CASRDRVGYGYTF.